This T cell receptor (beta chain) comes out of a study of T-cell reconstitution after alpha-beta-depleted transplantation in children. Unique molecular identifiers featured in how the TCRbeta library was prepared. TCRdb fed the PCR reads into MiXCR, producing one record per CDR3 protein. The sample holds 350,000 to 400,000 distinct CDR3 sequences, 20% seen once. J lost 15 bases, V lost 5 bases, and 12 bases had no gene match. Germline CDR1 is MDHEN and CDR2 is SYDVKM. CDR3 length: 14 residues. This clonotype showed up many times. The chain links TRBV28 to TRBJ2-1; 11 bases are shared with TRBD2. This TCR was recovered from a human donor who donated a stem cell graft to a child with acute myeloid leukemia. The specimen comprised PBMCs from the stem cell graft donor, sampled from the stem cell graft. This CDR3 reads CASSASGTSGSSFF. The CDR3 bases are TGTGCCAGCAGTGCCTCCGGGACTAGCGGCTCGTCGTTCTTC.